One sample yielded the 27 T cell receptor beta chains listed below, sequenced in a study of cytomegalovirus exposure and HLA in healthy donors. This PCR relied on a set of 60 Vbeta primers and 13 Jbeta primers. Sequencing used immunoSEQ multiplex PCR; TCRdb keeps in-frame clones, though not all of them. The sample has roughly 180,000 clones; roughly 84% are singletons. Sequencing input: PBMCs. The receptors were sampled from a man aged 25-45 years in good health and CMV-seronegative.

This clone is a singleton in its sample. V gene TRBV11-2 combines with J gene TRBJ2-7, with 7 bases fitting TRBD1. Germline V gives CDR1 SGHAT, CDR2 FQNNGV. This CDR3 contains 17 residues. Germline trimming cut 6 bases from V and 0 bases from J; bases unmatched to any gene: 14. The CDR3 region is CASRARTGQRSSYEQYF. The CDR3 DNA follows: TGTGCCAGCAGGGCAAGAACGGGACAGAGAAGCTCCTACGAGCAGTACTTC.

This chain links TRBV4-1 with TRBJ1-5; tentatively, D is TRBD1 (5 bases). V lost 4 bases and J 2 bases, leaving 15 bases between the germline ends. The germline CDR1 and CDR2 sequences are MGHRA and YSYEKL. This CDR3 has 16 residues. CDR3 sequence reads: CASSPTTGGRNQPQHF. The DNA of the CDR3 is TGCGCCAGCAGCCCGACGACGGGGGGACGCAATCAGCCCCAGCATTTT.

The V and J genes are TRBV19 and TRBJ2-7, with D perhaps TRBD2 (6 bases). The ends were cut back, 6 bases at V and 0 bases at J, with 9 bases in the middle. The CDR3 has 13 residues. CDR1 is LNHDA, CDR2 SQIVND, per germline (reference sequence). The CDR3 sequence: CASRDGGSYEQYF. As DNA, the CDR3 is TGTGCCAGTAGGGACGGGGGCTCCTACGAGCAGTACTTC.

This CDR3 reads CSVRGLAKNIQYF. The CDR3 DNA is TGCAGCGTGCGGGGTCTAGCCAAAAACATTCAGTACTTC. The rearrangement joins TRBV29-1 to TRBJ2-4; D possibly corresponds to TRBD2 (6 bases). Looked up from germline, CDR1 is SQVTM and CDR2 is ANQGSEA. The CDR3 runs 13 residues. Trimming cost V 6 bases and J 0 bases, with 9 bases left between them.

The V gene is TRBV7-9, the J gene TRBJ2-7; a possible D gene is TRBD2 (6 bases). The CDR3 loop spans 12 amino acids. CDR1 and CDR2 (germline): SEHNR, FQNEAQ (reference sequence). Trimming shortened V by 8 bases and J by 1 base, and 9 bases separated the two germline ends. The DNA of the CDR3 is TGTGCCAGCGCCGGGGGATCCTACGAGCAGTACTTC. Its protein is CASAGGSYEQYF.

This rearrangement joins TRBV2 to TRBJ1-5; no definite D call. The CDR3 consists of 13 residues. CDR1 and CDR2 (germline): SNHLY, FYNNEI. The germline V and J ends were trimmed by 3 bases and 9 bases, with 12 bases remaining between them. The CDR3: CASSDPGERPQHF. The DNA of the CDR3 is TGTGCCAGCAGTGATCCCGGGGAACGGCCCCAGCATTTT.

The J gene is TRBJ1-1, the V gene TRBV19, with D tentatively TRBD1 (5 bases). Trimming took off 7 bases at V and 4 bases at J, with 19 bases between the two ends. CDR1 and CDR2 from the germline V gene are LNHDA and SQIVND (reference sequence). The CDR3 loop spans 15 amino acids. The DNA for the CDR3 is TGTGCCAGTACCTTCTTAGTGGGGGGTGGCACTGAAGCTTTCTTT. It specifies CASTFLVGGGTEAFF.

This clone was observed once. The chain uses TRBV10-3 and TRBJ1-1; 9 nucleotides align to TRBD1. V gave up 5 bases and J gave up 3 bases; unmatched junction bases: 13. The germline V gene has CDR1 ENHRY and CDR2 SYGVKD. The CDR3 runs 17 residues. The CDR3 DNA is TGTGCCATCAGTCAAGTCGGACAGGGGAGGACGGACACTGAAGCTTTCTTT. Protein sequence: CAISQVGQGRTDTEAFF.

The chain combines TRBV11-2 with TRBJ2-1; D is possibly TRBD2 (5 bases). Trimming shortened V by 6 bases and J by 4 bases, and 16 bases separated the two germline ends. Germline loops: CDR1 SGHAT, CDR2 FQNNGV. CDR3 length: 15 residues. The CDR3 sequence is CASRQSGRAYNEQFF. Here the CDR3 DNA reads TGTGCCAGCAGACAGAGCGGAAGGGCATACAATGAGCAGTTCTTC.

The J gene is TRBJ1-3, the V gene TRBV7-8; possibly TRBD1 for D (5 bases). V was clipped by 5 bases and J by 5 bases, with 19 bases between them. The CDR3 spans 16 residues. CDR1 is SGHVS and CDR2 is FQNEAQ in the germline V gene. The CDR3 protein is CASSTSEGDFRNTIYF. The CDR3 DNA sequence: TGTGCCAGCAGCACATCCGAAGGGGATTTCAGAAACACCATATATTTT.

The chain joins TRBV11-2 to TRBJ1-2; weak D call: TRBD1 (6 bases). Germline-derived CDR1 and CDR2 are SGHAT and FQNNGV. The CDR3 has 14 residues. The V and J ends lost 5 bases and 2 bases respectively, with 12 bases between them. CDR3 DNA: TGTGCCAGCAGCCGCACAGGGTTAAACTATGGCTACACCTTC. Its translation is CASSRTGLNYGYTF.

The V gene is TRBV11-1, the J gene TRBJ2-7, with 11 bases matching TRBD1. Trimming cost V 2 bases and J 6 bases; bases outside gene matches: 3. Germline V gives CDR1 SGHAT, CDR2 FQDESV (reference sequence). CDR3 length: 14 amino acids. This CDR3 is CASSLRDRGIEQYF. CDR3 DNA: TGTGCCAGCAGCTTACGGGACAGGGGGATCGAGCAGTACTTC.

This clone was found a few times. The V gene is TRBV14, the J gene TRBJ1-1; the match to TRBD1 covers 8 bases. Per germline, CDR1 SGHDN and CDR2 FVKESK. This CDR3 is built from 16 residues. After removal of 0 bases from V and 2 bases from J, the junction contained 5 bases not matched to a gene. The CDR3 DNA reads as TGTGCCAGCAGCCAAGATCCCAGGGGGCCCAACACTGAAGCTTTCTTT. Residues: CASSQDPRGPNTEAFF. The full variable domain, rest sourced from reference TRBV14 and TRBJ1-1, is EAGVTQFPSHSVIEKGQTVTLRCDPISGHDNLYWYRRVMGKEIKFLLHFVKESKQDESGMPNNRFLAERTGGTYSTLKVQPAELEDSGVYFCASSQDPRGPNTEAFFGQGTRLTVV.

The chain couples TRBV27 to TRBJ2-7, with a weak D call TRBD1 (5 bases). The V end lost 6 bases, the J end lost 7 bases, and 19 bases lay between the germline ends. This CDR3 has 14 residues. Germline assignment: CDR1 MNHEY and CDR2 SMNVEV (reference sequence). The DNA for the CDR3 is TGTGCCAGCAGAACTAAGACCTGGGGCTATGAGCAGTACTTC. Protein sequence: CASRTKTWGYEQYF.

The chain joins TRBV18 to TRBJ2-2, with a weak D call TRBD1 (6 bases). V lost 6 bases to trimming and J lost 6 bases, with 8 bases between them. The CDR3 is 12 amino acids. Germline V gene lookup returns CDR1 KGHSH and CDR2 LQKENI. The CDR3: CASSQGSGELFF. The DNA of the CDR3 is TGTGCCAGCTCCCAGGGGTCCGGGGAGCTGTTTTTT.

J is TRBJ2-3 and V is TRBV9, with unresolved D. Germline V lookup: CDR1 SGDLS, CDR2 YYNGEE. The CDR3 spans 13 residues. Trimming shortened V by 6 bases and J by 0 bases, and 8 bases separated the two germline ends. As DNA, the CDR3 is TGTGCCAGCAACGAGGAGAGCACAGATACGCAGTATTTT. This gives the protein CASNEESTDTQYF.

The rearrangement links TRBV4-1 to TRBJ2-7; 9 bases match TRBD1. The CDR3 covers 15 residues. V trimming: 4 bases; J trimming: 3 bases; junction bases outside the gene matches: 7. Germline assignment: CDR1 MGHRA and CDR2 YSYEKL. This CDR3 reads CASSPTGGAGYEQYF. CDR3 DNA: TGCGCCAGCAGCCCTACAGGGGGCGCGGGCTACGAGCAGTACTTC.

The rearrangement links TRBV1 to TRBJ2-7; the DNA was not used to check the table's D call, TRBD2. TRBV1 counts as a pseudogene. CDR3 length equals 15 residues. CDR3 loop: CTSSHLGLGSYEQYF. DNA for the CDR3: TGCACCAGCAGCCACTTAGGACTCGGCTCCTACGAGCAGTACTTC.

The CDR3 DNA follows: TGTGCCAGCTCCCTGGGGACACCCTCCTACGAGCAGTACTTC. Translation gives CASSLGTPSYEQYF. The chain couples TRBV28 to TRBJ2-7; tentatively, D is TRBD1 (6 bases). Germline-derived CDR1 and CDR2 are MDHEN and SYDVKM. This CDR3 spans 14 amino acids. The ends were cut back, 8 bases at V and 0 bases at J, with 14 bases in the middle. The whole variable domain, remainder taken from reference TRBV28 and TRBJ2-7, is DVKVTQSSRYLVKRTGEKVFLECVQDMDHENMFWYRQDPGLGLRLIYFSYDVKMKEKGDIPEGYSVSREKKERFSLILESASTNQTSMYLCASSLGTPSYEQYFGPGTRLTVT.

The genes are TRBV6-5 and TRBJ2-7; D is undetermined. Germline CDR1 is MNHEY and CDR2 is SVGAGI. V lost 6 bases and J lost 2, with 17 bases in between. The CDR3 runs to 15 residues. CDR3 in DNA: TGTGCCAGCAGCCGTACAACCCGTCCTCCCTACGAGCAGTACTTC. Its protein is CASSRTTRPPYEQYF.

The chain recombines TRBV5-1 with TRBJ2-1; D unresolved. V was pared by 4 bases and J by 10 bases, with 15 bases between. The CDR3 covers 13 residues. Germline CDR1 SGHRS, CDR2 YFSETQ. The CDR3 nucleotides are TGCGCCAGCAGCCCAATGTACCTAACCGAGCAGTTCTTC. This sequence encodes CASSPMYLTEQFF.

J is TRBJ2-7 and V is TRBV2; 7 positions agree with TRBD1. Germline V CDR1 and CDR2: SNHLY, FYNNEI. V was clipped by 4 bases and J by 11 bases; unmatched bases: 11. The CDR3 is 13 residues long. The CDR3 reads CASSARETGAKYF. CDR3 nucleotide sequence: TGTGCCAGCAGTGCTAGGGAAACAGGGGCCAAGTACTTC. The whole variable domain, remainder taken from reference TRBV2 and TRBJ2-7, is EPEVTQTPSHQVTQMGQEVILRCVPISNHLYFYWYRQILGQKVEFLVSFYNNEISEKSEIFDDQFSVERPDGSNFTLKIRSTKLEDSAMYFCASSARETGAKYFGPGTRLTVT.

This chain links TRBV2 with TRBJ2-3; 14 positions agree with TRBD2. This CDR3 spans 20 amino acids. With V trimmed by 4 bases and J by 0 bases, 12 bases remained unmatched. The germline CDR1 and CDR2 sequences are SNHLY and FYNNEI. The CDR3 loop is CASSGPGTSGGPLSTDTQYF. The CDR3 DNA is TGTGCCAGCAGTGGTCCCGGGACTAGCGGGGGCCCCCTTAGCACAGATACGCAGTATTTT.

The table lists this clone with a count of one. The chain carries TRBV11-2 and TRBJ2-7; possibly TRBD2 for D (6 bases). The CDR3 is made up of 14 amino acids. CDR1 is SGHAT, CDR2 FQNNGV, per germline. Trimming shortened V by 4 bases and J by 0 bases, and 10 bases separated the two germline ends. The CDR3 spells CASSSDGSSYEQYF. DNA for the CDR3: TGTGCCAGCAGCTCGGACGGGAGCTCCTACGAGCAGTACTTC.

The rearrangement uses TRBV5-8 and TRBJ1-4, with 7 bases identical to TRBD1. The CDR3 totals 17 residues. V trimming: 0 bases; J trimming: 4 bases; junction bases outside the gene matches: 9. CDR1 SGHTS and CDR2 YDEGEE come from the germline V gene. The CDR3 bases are TGTGCCAGCAGCTTGGTCGGAAAGGACAGGTTTAATGAAAAACTGTTTTTT. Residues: CASSLVGKDRFNEKLFF. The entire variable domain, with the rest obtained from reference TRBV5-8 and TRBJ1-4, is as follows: EAGVTQSPTHLIKTRGQQATLRCSPISGHTSVYWYQQALGLGLQFLLWYDEGEERNRGNFPPRFSGRQFPNYSSELNVNALELEDSALYLCASSLVGKDRFNEKLFFGSGTQLSVL.

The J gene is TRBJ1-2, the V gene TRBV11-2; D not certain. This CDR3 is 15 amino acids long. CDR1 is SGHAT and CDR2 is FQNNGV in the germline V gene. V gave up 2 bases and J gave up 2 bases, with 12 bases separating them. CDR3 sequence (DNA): TGTGCCAGCAGCTTATCACCAGAAAAGAACTATGGCTACACCTTC. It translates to CASSLSPEKNYGYTF.

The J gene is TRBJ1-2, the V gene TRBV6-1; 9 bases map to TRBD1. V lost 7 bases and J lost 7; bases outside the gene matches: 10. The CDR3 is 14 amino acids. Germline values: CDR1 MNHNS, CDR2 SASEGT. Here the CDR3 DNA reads TGTGCCAGCAACCCTTACAGGGGGCCTCGTGGCTACACCTTC. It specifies CASNPYRGPRGYTF.